The sequence of this TCR beta chain was determined in a study of T-cell memory formation after mild COVID-19. TCRdb independently ran MiXCR on the 5' RACE reads; one entry per CDR3 protein. Among roughly 480,000 distinct CDR3 sequences listed, approximately 25% were seen once. Germline V CDR1 and CDR2: SGHTA, FQGNSA. The CDR3 extends over 15 amino acids. J lost 1 base, V lost 4 bases, and 4 bases had no gene match. The sample comprised PBMCs or a T cell subset sorted from them (not recorded which). This receptor was taken from an adult woman who had mild COVID-19 (a few samples of this study predate the infection). Cell type and time point are not known. The V gene is TRBV7-2, the J gene TRBJ1-1, with TRBD1 identical over 9 bases. The CDR3 DNA sequence: TGTGCCAGCAGCTCCCGGACAGGGGAGAACACTGAAGCTTTCTTT. It codes for CASSSRTGENTEAFF.